Below, 15 T cell receptor beta chains from the same sample are listed, as sequenced in a study of blood T cell repertoires in COVID-19. Produced via immunoSEQ multiplex PCR; TCRdb's table is partial and in-frame only. The table includes a few hundred thousand clones, 65% to 90% detected once. Specimen: peripheral blood. All receptors derive from a man aged 45 to 65 with acute or convalescent COVID-19.

This clone came up once. The CDR3 nucleotides are TGTGCCAGCAGCTTGGGGGCAGGAAGCAATCAGCCCCAGCATTTT. Translating gives CASSLGAGSNQPQHF. The chain has TRBV5-6 and TRBJ1-5; no reliable D call. CDR1 is SGHDT and CDR2 is YYEEEE in the germline V gene. This CDR3 contains 15 residues. V lost 0 bases and J 1 base, leaving 8 bases between the germline ends.

The chain uses TRBV18 and TRBJ2-1; 11 bases fit TRBD1. This CDR3 comprises 15 residues. Trimming at V came to 5 bases and at J to 2 bases, leaving 2 bases not matched to a gene. Germline V gene sequence: CDR1 KGHSH, CDR2 LQKENI. The CDR3, as DNA: TGTGCCAGCTCATCGGGACAGGGGGCCTACAATGAGCAGTTCTTC. Residues: CASSSGQGAYNEQFF.

V is TRBV10-3 and J is TRBJ2-5, with 7 bases aligning to TRBD1. There are 13 residues in the CDR3. The germline gives CDR1 ENHRY, CDR2 SYGVKD. The trim removed 11 bases at V and 2 bases at J, leaving 8 bases unmatched. CDR3 residues: CAARQGLQETQYF. CDR3 sequence (DNA): TGTGCCGCCAGACAGGGCCTACAAGAGACCCAGTACTTC.

The chain uses TRBV6-5 and TRBJ2-1; 7 bases are shared with TRBD1. This CDR3 is built from 15 residues. Germline trimming cut 6 bases from V and 0 bases from J; bases unmatched to any gene: 5. CDR1 MNHEY and CDR2 SVGAGI come from the germline V gene. This chain's CDR3 is CASRKDRTSYNEQFF. In nucleotides, the CDR3 is TGTGCCAGCAGAAAGGACAGGACCTCCTACAATGAGCAGTTCTTC.

This clone was found a few times. The genes are TRBV6-6 and TRBJ1-1, with a weak D call TRBD1 (5 bases). CDR1 MNHNY and CDR2 SVGAGI come from the germline V gene (reference sequence). This CDR3 has 16 residues. With 8 bases removed from V and 4 bases from J, the gap between germline ends came to 23 bases. The DNA of the CDR3 is TGTGCCAGCGGTCGATCAGACGGGGGAAGTCTCACTGAAGCTTTCTTT. Encoded protein: CASGRSDGGSLTEAFF.

V usage is TRBV6-4 and J usage is TRBJ2-1; the match to TRBD2 covers 10 bases. V was pared by 7 bases and J by 9 bases, with 12 bases of the junction left unmatched. The CDR3 sequence is 15 residues long. Per the germline V gene, CDR1 is MRHNA and CDR2 is SNTAGT. For the CDR3, the DNA is TGTGCCAGCACCTTGAGACTAGCGGGTCGGAGTGAGCAGTTCTTC. This sequence encodes CASTLRLAGRSEQFF.

V is TRBV4-1 and J is TRBJ1-1; D gene uncertain. Germline assignment: CDR1 MGHRA and CDR2 YSYEKL. This CDR3 has 14 amino acids. V lost 3 bases and J 7 bases, leaving 15 bases between the germline ends. The DNA for the CDR3 is TGCGCCAGCAGCCATCCCCCCCCGGGGAGTGAAGCTTTCTTT. The encoded protein is CASSHPPPGSEAFF.

This rearrangement joins TRBV18 to TRBJ1-5; TRBD1 aligns across 7 bases. CDR1 KGHSH and CDR2 LQKENI come from the germline V gene. J gave up 0 bases and V 2 bases, and 13 bases lay outside the gene matches. The length of the CDR3 is 19 residues. The CDR3: CASSPRALSGTDSNQPQHF. The CDR3 coding sequence is TGTGCCAGCTCACCAAGGGCCCTGTCCGGGACAGATAGCAATCAGCCCCAGCATTTT.

The chain carries TRBV29-1 and TRBJ2-7, with 7 bases that match TRBD1. Unmatched junction bases numbered 10, after V lost 5 bases and J lost 6 bases. The CDR3 runs 13 residues. Germline-derived CDR1 and CDR2 are SQVTM and ANQGSEA. This chain's CDR3 is CSVNRQGSREQYF. CDR3 coding DNA: TGCAGCGTTAACCGACAGGGAAGCCGCGAGCAGTACTTC.

The J gene is TRBJ1-1, the V gene TRBV11-2; possible D gene TRBD1, 5 bases. Per germline, CDR1 SGHAT and CDR2 FQNNGV. The CDR3 length is 16 residues. V lost 3 bases and J lost 1, with 15 bases in between. The CDR3 loop reads CASSFTQGLGNTEAFF. The CDR3 DNA sequence: TGTGCCAGCAGCTTTACGCAGGGTCTGGGGAACACTGAAGCTTTCTTT.

The V and J genes are TRBV6-5 and TRBJ1-1; unclear D gene. Germline CDR1 and CDR2: MNHEY and SVGAGI. Trimming left V 2 bases short and J 5 bases short, with 15 bases between. The CDR3 spans 15 residues. The CDR3 reads CASSYGVGGQTEAFF. The CDR3, as DNA: TGTGCCAGCAGTTACGGGGTAGGAGGTCAGACTGAAGCTTTCTTT.

V usage is TRBV7-2 and J usage is TRBJ1-1; a weak D match, TRBD1 (5 bases). This CDR3 has 13 residues. Trimming cost V 1 base and J 9 bases, with 12 bases left between them. Germline CDR1 reads SGHTA; CDR2 reads FQGNSA. CDR3: CASSLGRDDQAFF. CDR3 in DNA: TGTGCCAGCAGCTTAGGCAGGGATGATCAAGCTTTCTTT.

V usage is TRBV11-1 and J usage is TRBJ2-2, with 7 bases matching TRBD1. The CDR3 is made up of 15 amino acids. With 5 bases clipped from V and 3 bases from J, the junction kept 6 bases outside the gene matches. The germline V gene has CDR1 SGHAT and CDR2 FQDESV (reference sequence). The CDR3 loop is CASSPQGFDTGELFF. The CDR3 DNA is TGTGCCAGCAGCCCACAGGGGTTCGACACCGGGGAGCTGTTTTTT.

The table lists this clone with a count of one. The chain uses TRBV6-1 and TRBJ2-5; maybe TRBD1 (6 bases). The germline gives CDR1 MNHNS, CDR2 SASEGT. This CDR3 comprises 15 residues. V was clipped by 4 bases and J by 0 bases, with 12 bases between them. As DNA, the CDR3 is TGTGCCAGCAGTGCCCGACAGGAAGACCAAGAGACCCAGTACTTC. This encodes CASSARQEDQETQYF.

This clone was picked up a small number of times. V gene TRBV7-2 combines with J gene TRBJ1-4; the D gene is possibly TRBD1 (5 bases). V was clipped by 2 bases and J by 8 bases, with 15 bases between them. Germline-derived CDR1 and CDR2 are SGHTA and FQGNSA. The CDR3 consists of 15 residues. The CDR3, as DNA: TGTGCCAGCAGCTTATCCCCTAGTTGGGGCGAAAAACTGTTTTTT. It codes for CASSLSPSWGEKLFF.